These T cell receptor beta chains were read from a single sample in a study of T cell changes during pregnancy in multiple sclerosis. Generated by immunoSEQ multiplex PCR, the TCRdb table keeps only in-frame clones and is missing some. The sample holds roughly 110,000 clones, 92% seen once. Sequenced material: peripheral blood, taken after pregnancy. The receptor set was obtained from a female donor with multiple sclerosis, enrolled in a pregnancy study. Both conserved end residues are part of each CDR3. A D gene is named only where the DNA matches it firmly. Part of the rows lack a size; the others show once, few, many or a class for expanded clones.

V: TRBV6-4; D: NA; size: NA; length: 16; J: TRBJ1-2; DNA: TGTGCCAGCAGTGACCACCTCTTCACAGGGAACTATGGCTACACCTTC; CDR3: CASSDHLFTGNYGYTF
V: TRBV6-5; D: TRBD1; size: once; length: 14; J: TRBJ1-1; DNA: TGTGCCAGCAGGCTGGACAGGGTGAACACTGAAGCTTTCTTT; CDR3: CASRLDRVNTEAFF
V: TRBV27; D: NA; size: NA; length: 14; J: TRBJ1-2; DNA: TGTGCCAGCAAGATGAACGGTCTTAACTATGGCTACACCTTC; CDR3: CASKMNGLNYGYTF
V: TRBV11-1; D: TRBD1; size: NA; length: 15; J: TRBJ2-2; DNA: TGTGCCAGCAGCCTCCGGCTACAGGGGACCGGGGAGCTGTTTTTT; CDR3: CASSLRLQGTGELFF
V: TRBV27; D: TRBD2; size: NA; length: 17; J: TRBJ2-5; DNA: TGTGCCAGCAGTTCATTAGCGGGAGCCAAGTACCAAGAGACCCAGTACTTC; CDR3: CASSSLAGAKYQETQYF
V: TRBV19; D: TRBD1; size: once; length: 12; J: TRBJ2-1; DNA: TGTGCCATCGGGACAGGGGCCAATGAGCAGTTCTTC; CDR3: CAIGTGANEQFF
V: TRBV19; D: NA; size: NA; length: 16; J: TRBJ1-5; DNA: TGTGCCAGTAGCCTCCACGCCCCCAGGGTCAATCAGCCCCAGCATTTT; CDR3: CASSLHAPRVNQPQHF
V: TRBV5-1; D: TRBD1; size: NA; length: 16; J: TRBJ2-3; DNA: TGCGCCAGCAGCTTAGGGACAGGGGGCAGTGGGGATACGCAGTATTTT; CDR3: CASSLGTGGSGDTQYF
V: TRBV5-1; D: NA; size: NA; length: 14; J: TRBJ1-1; DNA: TGCGCCAGCAGCTTTACGGGGTTTGACACTGAAGCTTTCTTT; CDR3: CASSFTGFDTEAFF
V: TRBV28; D: NA; size: NA; length: 16; J: TRBJ2-5; DNA: TGTGCCAGCAGTCTACACACCGGGGTAGTCCAAGAGACCCAGTACTTC; CDR3: CASSLHTGVVQETQYF
V: TRBV7-2; D: TRBD2; size: NA; length: 15; J: TRBJ2-1; DNA: TGTGCCAGCAGTTTCACAGTAACGGGGGGAAATGAGCAGTTCTTC; CDR3: CASSFTVTGGNEQFF
V: TRBV7-2; D: TRBD1; size: NA; length: 15; J: TRBJ2-7; DNA: TGTGCCAGCAGCCGTTCGGACAGGCTGACCTACGAGCAGTACTTC; CDR3: CASSRSDRLTYEQYF
V: TRBV19; D: NA; size: NA; length: 15; J: TRBJ1-5; DNA: TGTGCCAGTAGTATGGGGACGGGACTAGATCAGCCCCAGCATTTT; CDR3: CASSMGTGLDQPQHF
V: TRBV10-3; D: TRBD2; size: NA; length: 15; J: TRBJ2-7; DNA: TGTGCCATCAGTGAGTCGACTAGCGACTCCTACGAGCAGTACTTC; CDR3: CAISESTSDSYEQYF
V: TRBV30; D: NA; size: once; length: 15; J: TRBJ2-7; DNA: TGTGCCTGGAGTAAGCCCGGGGTTTTCCCATACGAGCAGTACTTC; CDR3: CAWSKPGVFPYEQYF
V: TRBV21-1; D: NA; size: NA; length: 15; J: TRBJ1-4; DNA: TGTGCCGCTGCGGGACTCAAGTCAACTAATGAAAAACTGTTTTTT; CDR3: CAAAGLKSTNEKLFF
V: TRBV6-5; D: NA; size: NA; length: 16; J: TRBJ2-7; DNA: TGTGCCAGCAGTTACTCGAGGAAGCTTCTGGCGGGAGAGCAGTACTTC; CDR3: CASSYSRKLLAGEQYF
V: TRBV7-9; D: TRBD2; size: once; length: 16; J: TRBJ2-2; DNA: TGTGCCAGCTGGGCTAGCGGGGTCGCCTACACCGGGGAGCTGTTTTTT; CDR3: CASWASGVAYTGELFF
V: TRBV18; D: NA; size: NA; length: 18; J: TRBJ1-2; DNA: TGTGCCAGCTCACCACCGCGAACGCTACAGGGAACTAACTATGGCTACACCTTC; CDR3: CASSPPRTLQGTNYGYTF
V: TRBV4-1; D: TRBD2; size: NA; length: 16; J: TRBJ2-7; DNA: TGCGCCAGCAGTCGGAGACTAGCTGGGAACCCCTACGAGCAGTACTTC; CDR3: CASSRRLAGNPYEQYF
V: TRBV6-1; D: NA; size: NA; length: 15; J: TRBJ1-4; DNA: TGTGCCAGCAGGACGCCTGACAGCCTTAATGAAAAACTGTTTTTT; CDR3: CASRTPDSLNEKLFF
V: TRBV18; D: NA; size: NA; length: 16; J: TRBJ1-3; DNA: TGTGCCAGCTCAAATACGCAGGGCAGCTCTGGAAACACCATATATTTT; CDR3: CASSNTQGSSGNTIYF
V: TRBV7-3; D: NA; size: NA; length: 15; J: TRBJ2-5; DNA: TGTGCCAGCAGCCCCCTTGTCGGGGTGGGCGAGACCCAGTACTTC; CDR3: CASSPLVGVGETQYF
V: TRBV6-6; D: NA; size: NA; length: 14; J: TRBJ1-2; DNA: TGTGCCAGCAGTTATCGAGGGATTGGGTATGGCTACACCTTC; CDR3: CASSYRGIGYGYTF
V: TRBV5-1; D: NA; size: NA; length: 15; J: TRBJ2-7; DNA: TGCGCCAGCAGCTTATTTAGCGGAAATCCATACGAGCAGTACTTC; CDR3: CASSLFSGNPYEQYF
V: TRBV4-2; D: TRBD1; size: once; length: 16; J: TRBJ2-7; DNA: TGTGCCAGCAGCCGTAGGGCCGGGACAGGGGGCTACGAGCAGTACTTC; CDR3: CASSRRAGTGGYEQYF
V: TRBV5-1; D: NA; size: NA; length: 13; J: TRBJ1-1; DNA: TGCGCCAGCAGCTTACAGCCGAACACTGAAGCTTTCTTT; CDR3: CASSLQPNTEAFF
V: TRBV19; D: TRBD1; size: NA; length: 18; J: TRBJ2-4; DNA: TGTGCCAGTAGTATAGATAGGGGGACAGGGGTCACCAAAAACATTCAGTACTTC; CDR3: CASSIDRGTGVTKNIQYF
V: TRBV7-9; D: TRBD1; size: NA; length: 18; J: TRBJ2-2; DNA: TGTGCCAGCAGCTTAGACAGGGGGCTACTTGGGAGCACCGGGGAGCTGTTTTTT; CDR3: CASSLDRGLLGSTGELFF
V: TRBV6-1; D: TRBD2; size: NA; length: 15; J: TRBJ2-7; DNA: TGTGCCAGCTCCGGGACTAGCGGACCATCCTACGAGCAGTACTTC; CDR3: CASSGTSGPSYEQYF
V: TRBV5-1; D: NA; size: NA; length: 16; J: TRBJ1-1; DNA: TGCGCCAGCAGCTTGGCCGAACGGTATCAGGGTACTGAAGCTTTCTTT; CDR3: CASSLAERYQGTEAFF
V: TRBV6-5; D: NA; size: NA; length: 14; J: TRBJ1-2; DNA: TGTGCCAGCAGTTACTCGGAGGGCGTGGGTGGCTACACCTTC; CDR3: CASSYSEGVGGYTF
V: TRBV15; D: TRBD2; size: NA; length: 17; J: TRBJ2-3; DNA: TGTGCCACCAGCAGCCGGGGGAGCGGGGGGGCCCCAGATACGCAGTATTTT; CDR3: CATSSRGSGGAPDTQYF
V: TRBV7-8; D: NA; size: NA; length: 15; J: TRBJ1-2; DNA: TGTGCCAGCAGCTTAAGTCGGGCAGGGCCCTATGGCTACACCTTC; CDR3: CASSLSRAGPYGYTF
V: TRBV30; D: NA; size: once; length: 12; J: TRBJ2-7; DNA: TGTGCCTGGAGTGTAGCCGCGTACGAGCAGTACTTC; CDR3: CAWSVAAYEQYF
V: TRBV5-1; D: NA; size: once; length: 14; J: TRBJ1-1; DNA: TGCGCCAGCAGCTCGGCACAGGTAAACACTGAAGCTTTCTTT; CDR3: CASSSAQVNTEAFF
V: TRBV5-1; D: TRBD2; size: NA; length: 16; J: TRBJ2-3; DNA: TGCGCCAGCAGCTTGGGTGAAGCGGGGGGGACAGATACGCAGTATTTT; CDR3: CASSLGEAGGTDTQYF
V: TRBV18; D: NA; size: NA; length: 14; J: TRBJ1-2; DNA: TGTGCCAGCTCACCACCGTTGCCAGGGGAAGGCTACACCTTC; CDR3: CASSPPLPGEGYTF
V: TRBV7-9; D: NA; size: NA; length: 14; J: TRBJ1-2; DNA: TGTGCCAGCAGCTTAGGTTGGCAGGGCGATGGCTACACCTTC; CDR3: CASSLGWQGDGYTF
V: TRBV7-9; D: NA; size: NA; length: 16; J: TRBJ1-5; DNA: TGTGCCAGCAGCTCCATTCAGGCGAATAGCAATCAGCCCCAGCATTTT; CDR3: CASSSIQANSNQPQHF
V: TRBV7-2; D: NA; size: NA; length: 14; J: TRBJ1-1; DNA: TGTGCCAGCAGCCGCGGACATCCGAACACTGAAGCTTTCTTT; CDR3: CASSRGHPNTEAFF
V: TRBV5-8; D: NA; size: NA; length: 13; J: TRBJ1-2; DNA: TGTGCCAGCAGCTTACGGGGATCCTATGGCTACACCTTC; CDR3: CASSLRGSYGYTF
V: TRBV7-2; D: NA; size: NA; length: 14; J: TRBJ1-1; DNA: TGTGCCAGCAGCTTAAGTATGGGGGCCGGTGAAGCTTTCTTT; CDR3: CASSLSMGAGEAFF
V: TRBV9; D: TRBD2; size: NA; length: 16; J: TRBJ2-3; DNA: TGTGCCAGCAGCGTAGGGACTAGCGGTCTCACAGATACGCAGTATTTT; CDR3: CASSVGTSGLTDTQYF
V: TRBV29-1; D: TRBD2; size: once; length: 15; J: TRBJ2-1; DNA: TGCAGCGCACAAGGGACTAGCGGGAGATCGTACGAGCAGTTCTTC; CDR3: CSAQGTSGRSYEQFF
V: TRBV28; D: NA; size: NA; length: 14; J: TRBJ2-7; DNA: TGTGCCAGCACTGGTAGGGGTCCCTCCTACGAGCAGTACTTC; CDR3: CASTGRGPSYEQYF
V: TRBV4-2; D: TRBD1; size: once; length: 15; J: TRBJ2-5; DNA: TGTGCCAGCAGCCAAACCGACAGGGGTGGGGAGACCCAGTACTTC; CDR3: CASSQTDRGGETQYF
V: TRBV5-6; D: NA; size: NA; length: 14; J: TRBJ2-7; DNA: TGTGCCAGCAGCTTGGGAGTTAGTTTCTACGAGCAGTACTTC; CDR3: CASSLGVSFYEQYF
V: TRBV7-9; D: NA; size: NA; length: 15; J: TRBJ1-3; DNA: TGTGCCAGCAGCTTAGTGGGGGGCTCTGGAAACACCATATATTTT; CDR3: CASSLVGGSGNTIYF
V: TRBV7-9; D: NA; size: NA; length: 15; J: TRBJ1-2; DNA: TGTGCCAGCAGCTTAGGGGGCCTTTACAACTATGGCTACACCTTC; CDR3: CASSLGGLYNYGYTF
V: TRBV2; D: NA; size: NA; length: 17; J: TRBJ2-6; DNA: TGTGCCAGCGATAAGGGGCCTCCTTTCGCTGGGGCCAACGTCCTGACTTTC; CDR3: CASDKGPPFAGANVLTF
V: TRBV5-4; D: TRBD1; size: NA; length: 13; J: TRBJ2-7; DNA: TGTGCCAGCAGCCGCGGACAGGTCTACGAGCAGTACTTC; CDR3: CASSRGQVYEQYF
V: TRBV30; D: NA; size: NA; length: 13; J: TRBJ1-5; DNA: TGTGCCTGGGGAGATAACCCTAATCAGCCCCAGCATTTT; CDR3: CAWGDNPNQPQHF
V: TRBV7-6; D: NA; size: NA; length: 16; J: TRBJ2-5; DNA: TGTGCCAGCAGCTCGGCGTCTCGCGGGCGCGGGGAGACCCAGTACTTC; CDR3: CASSSASRGRGETQYF
V: TRBV30; D: TRBD1; size: NA; length: 15; J: TRBJ2-3; DNA: TGTGCCTGGAGTAGGACAGGGGGAGGAACAGATACGCAGTATTTT; CDR3: CAWSRTGGGTDTQYF
V: TRBV2; D: NA; size: once; length: 12; J: TRBJ2-1; DNA: TGTGCCAGTGAGACAGCCTACAATGAGCAGTTCTTC; CDR3: CASETAYNEQFF
V: TRBV9; D: TRBD2; size: NA; length: 14; J: TRBJ2-1; DNA: TGTGCCACCTTAGCGGGAGGGCCGCTCAATGAGCAGTTCTTC; CDR3: CATLAGGPLNEQFF
V: TRBV5-1; D: NA; size: NA; length: 15; J: TRBJ1-2; DNA: TGCGCCAGCCGCCCAACCCAGGGTACTAACTATGGCTACACCTTC; CDR3: CASRPTQGTNYGYTF
V: TRBV25-1; D: NA; size: NA; length: 13; J: TRBJ1-1; DNA: TGTGCCAGCGGCGGGCGGGGACCCGCTGAAGCTTTCTTT; CDR3: CASGGRGPAEAFF
V: TRBV28; D: TRBD1; size: NA; length: 15; J: TRBJ2-5; DNA: TGTGCCAGCAGTGGTATGACAGGGATTGGGGAGACCCAGTACTTC; CDR3: CASSGMTGIGETQYF